One sample yielded the 23 T cell receptor beta chains listed below, sequenced in a study of CD8 T cells in Susac syndrome. After extraction with the RNeasy kit, about 0.45 to 1 ug of the RNA was reverse transcribed using random hexamers. TCRdb reprocessed the immunoSEQ multiplex PCR reads via MiXCR and lists one record per CDR3 protein. The sample yields about 300,000 distinct CDR3 sequences, 92% seen once. Sequencing input: CD4+ T cells from PBMCs. The receptor source for this set is a human donor with multiple sclerosis.

This chain uses TRBV7-9 with TRBJ1-5; D is ambiguous. This CDR3 contains 12 residues. V lost 4 bases, J lost 4 bases, and 5 bases lay in between. Germline V CDR1 and CDR2: SEHNR, FQNEAQ (reference sequence). The CDR3 is CASSSTNQPQHF. The CDR3 region has the DNA TGTGCCAGCAGCTCGACGAATCAGCCCCAGCATTTT.

This clonotype was observed a single time. This chain uses TRBV12-3 or TRBV12-4 with TRBJ2-5; TRBD2 matches 10 bases. The junction had 6 bases not matched to a gene; V was cut back by 6 bases and J by 5 bases. The CDR3 loop spans 14 amino acids. This CDR3 reads CASSLAGVKETQYF. CDR3 nucleotides: TGTGCCAGCAGCCTAGCGGGAGTTAAGGAGACCCAGTACTTC.

The rearrangement joins TRBV29-1 to TRBJ2-2; D may be TRBD1 (5 bases). This CDR3 has 14 amino acids. Germline loops: CDR1 SQVTM, CDR2 ANQGSEA. V lost 4 bases and J lost 4, with 13 bases in between. This CDR3 reads CSVAPRQSTGELFF. The CDR3 bases are TGCAGCGTTGCACCCCGACAGAGCACCGGGGAGCTGTTTTTT.

CDR3 DNA sequence: TGTGCCAGCACCCCCCGTCGGGGGCTGGAGACCCAGTACTTC. Encoded protein: CASTPRRGLETQYF. J is TRBJ2-5 and V is TRBV12-3 or TRBV12-4; tentatively, D is TRBD1 or TRBD2 (6 bases each). This CDR3 contains 14 residues. Trimming left V 7 bases short and J 5 bases short, with 17 bases between.

The chain couples TRBV9 to TRBJ2-3; 9 bases are a match to TRBD2. V shed 0 bases, J shed 4 bases, and the junction held 6 bases outside the gene matches. CDR3 length: 16 residues. The germline V gene encodes CDR1 SGDLS and CDR2 YYNGEE. CDR3 DNA sequence: TGTGCCAGCAGCGTAGGGACTAGCGACACTGCAGATACGCAGTATTTT. It encodes CASSVGTSDTADTQYF.

This chain joins TRBV14 and TRBJ2-1, with 9 bases lining up with TRBD2. The CDR3 length is 12 residues. Per germline, CDR1 SGHDN and CDR2 FVKESK. V was pared by 1 base and J by 14 bases, with 3 bases of the junction left unmatched. The DNA for the CDR3 is TGTGCCAGCAGCCAAGTAGCGGGGGTCGAGTTCTTC. Its translation: CASSQVAGVEFF. The complete variable domain, with remaining parts taken from reference TRBV14 and TRBJ2-1, reads EAGVTQFPSHSVIEKGQTVTLRCDPISGHDNLYWYRRVMGKEIKFLLHFVKESKQDESGMPNNRFLAERTGGTYSTLKVQPAELEDSGVYFCASSQVAGVEFFGPGTRLTVL.

This chain links TRBV20-1 with TRBJ2-7; weak D call: TRBD2 (6 bases). CDR3 length: 13 amino acids. The V end lost 6 bases, the J end lost 3 bases, and 15 bases lay between the germline ends. Germline lookup yields CDR1 DFQATT and CDR2 SNEGSKA (reference sequence). The CDR3, as DNA: TGCAGTGCGGAACTAGCTACCGGCTACGAGCAGTACTTC. Translating it yields CSAELATGYEQYF.

This clonotype appeared once. The chain links TRBV7-9 to TRBJ1-6, with D perhaps TRBD1 (6 bases). The V gene lost 3 bases and the J gene lost 10 bases, with 13 bases spanning the gap. The CDR3 covers 14 residues. CDR1 and CDR2 from the germline V gene are SEHNR and FQNEAQ (reference sequence). The CDR3 sequence is CASSFWDTGSPLHF. The CDR3 DNA sequence: TGTGCCAGCAGCTTTTGGGACACGGGGTCACCCCTCCACTTT.

The V call is TRBV7-9, the J call TRBJ2-1; D might be TRBD2 (6 bases). V shed 7 bases and J shed 7 bases, with 17 bases lying between them. From germline, CDR1 is SEHNR and CDR2 FQNEAQ (reference sequence). The CDR3 covers 14 residues. CDR3 nucleotide sequence: TGTGCCAGCACCCTCACCGGGACTTTGAATGAGCAGTTCTTC. Its translation is CASTLTGTLNEQFF.

This chain uses TRBV14 with TRBJ2-1; D unclear. CDR3 size: 11 residues. Germline loops: CDR1 SGHDN, CDR2 FVKESK. Trimming took off 3 bases at V and 5 bases at J, with 2 bases between the two ends. This CDR3 reads CASSQNNEQFF. For the CDR3, the DNA is TGTGCCAGCAGCCAGAACAATGAGCAGTTCTTC.

V gene TRBV20-1 combines with J gene TRBJ2-7; possibly TRBD2 for D (6 bases). This CDR3 region has 14 residues. Trimming cost V 0 bases and J 2 bases, with 11 bases left between them. Per the germline V gene, CDR1 is DFQATT and CDR2 is SNEGSKA (reference sequence). CDR3 DNA: TGCAGTGCTAGAGAGGCGGGAAGGACCTACGAGCAGTACTTC. Translated, it gives CSAREAGRTYEQYF.

The rearrangement joins TRBV5-4 to TRBJ2-3; D is possibly TRBD2 (6 bases). This CDR3 contains 17 residues. V lost 3 bases and J 2 bases, leaving 19 bases between the germline ends. Germline loops: CDR1 SGHNT, CDR2 YYREEE (reference sequence). DNA of the CDR3: TGTGCCAGCAGCTCGGCCCAAGCGGGCGTCGCCACAGATACGCAGTATTTT. Residues: CASSSAQAGVATDTQYF. The full variable domain, completed using reference TRBV5-4 and TRBJ2-3, is ETGVTQSPTHLIKTRGQQVTLRCSSQSGHNTVSWYQQALGQGPQFIFQYYREEENGRGNFPPRFSGLQFPNYSSELNVNALELDDSALYLCASSSAQAGVATDTQYFGPGTRLTVL.

The genes are TRBV18 and TRBJ2-5; D is ambiguous. Germline loops: CDR1 KGHSH, CDR2 LQKENI. This CDR3 has 12 residues. With 0 bases removed from V and 5 bases from J, the gap between germline ends came to 4 bases. In nucleotides, the CDR3 is TGTGCCAGCTCACCACCGGTTGAGACCCAGTACTTC. Encoded protein: CASSPPVETQYF.

The gene calls are TRBV11-3 and TRBJ2-1; no clear D gene. Germline lookup yields CDR1 SGHNT and CDR2 YENEEA. The CDR3 contains 15 residues. V lost 1 base to trimming and J lost 7 bases, with 14 bases between them. The CDR3 here is CASSLGSGSNNEQFF. Here the CDR3 DNA reads TGTGCCAGCAGCTTAGGGTCAGGAAGCAATAATGAGCAGTTCTTC.

The chain joins TRBV20-1 to TRBJ2-2; D unclear. The CDR3 loop spans 14 amino acids. V was trimmed by 6 bases and J by 4 bases, leaving 15 bases between them. Germline V gene sequence: CDR1 DFQATT, CDR2 SNEGSKA (reference sequence). CDR3 coding DNA: TGCAGTGCCCGAAACGCACAGACCACCGGGGAGCTGTTTTTT. Its protein is CSARNAQTTGELFF.

This chain links TRBV2 with TRBJ2-7; D gene ambiguous. The CDR3 contains 14 residues. Germline-derived CDR1 and CDR2 are SNHLY and FYNNEI. V lost 4 bases and J lost 1, with 11 bases in between. This CDR3 is CASSVRTDSYEQYF. CDR3 DNA sequence: TGTGCCAGCAGTGTCAGAACTGATTCCTACGAGCAGTACTTC.

This clonotype was detected a few times. The chain uses TRBV7-8 and TRBJ2-7; D is uncertain. Trimming cost V 0 bases and J 3 bases, with 6 bases left between them. Germline V CDR1 and CDR2: SGHVS, FQNEAQ. CDR3 length: 13 residues. The CDR3 sequence is CASSLATFYEQYF. CDR3 DNA: TGTGCCAGCAGCTTAGCGACATTCTACGAGCAGTACTTC.

V is TRBV12-3 or TRBV12-4 and J is TRBJ2-1; 10 bases are shared with TRBD2. The junction had 2 bases not matched to a gene; V was cut back by 6 bases and J by 9 bases. CDR3 length equals 12 residues. CDR3 in amino acids: CASRVAGGEQFF. CDR3 DNA: TGTGCCAGCAGGGTAGCGGGGGGTGAGCAGTTCTTC.

The rearrangement joins TRBV6-5 to TRBJ2-4; 8 bases are shared with TRBD1. Germline trimming cut 5 bases from V and 6 bases from J; bases unmatched to any gene: 9. Germline V gene data show CDR1 as MNHEY and CDR2 as SVGAGI. The CDR3 length is 15 residues. The CDR3 reads CASSPDRDSGNIQYF. DNA for the CDR3: TGTGCCAGCAGTCCGGACAGGGATTCGGGAAACATTCAGTACTTC.

The chain couples TRBV5-1 to TRBJ2-5; D remains unclear. Germline V lookup: CDR1 SGHRS, CDR2 YFSETQ. CDR3 length: 14 amino acids. Trimming shortened V by 0 bases and J by 3 bases, and 9 bases separated the two germline ends. CDR3 protein: CASSLDRTKETQYF. The CDR3 DNA sequence: TGCGCCAGCAGCTTGGATCGGACCAAAGAGACCCAGTACTTC.

The rearrangement links TRBV30 to TRBJ2-2; the D gene is possibly TRBD1 (7 bases). CDR3 length: 16 amino acids. Germline CDR1 GTSNPN, CDR2 SVGIG (reference sequence). Between the trimmed V and J ends, which lost 4 bases and 1 base, there was a span of 16 bases. CDR3 sequence (DNA): TGTGCCTGGACCATTCGGGGGACAGTGAACACCGGGGAGCTGTTTTTT. Translating gives CAWTIRGTVNTGELFF. The full variable domain, in which reference TRBV30 and TRBJ2-2 provide the parts outside the CDR3, is SQTIHQWPATLVQPVGSPLSLECTVEGTSNPNLYWYRQAAGRGLQLLFYSVGIGQISSEVPQNLSASRPQDRQFILSSKKLLLSDSGFYLCAWTIRGTVNTGELFFGEGSRLTVL.

As regards this clonotype: The limits of the CDR3 on the DNA are not certain, so only TCRdb's listed CDR3 is given. The chain carries TRBV23-1 and TRBJ1-5. TRBV23-1 is labeled an ORF, and its function is uncertain. The CDR3 is made up of 16 amino acids, end residues included. This chain's CDR3 is CASSQGENIAISPSIF.

The chain employs TRBV6-6 and TRBJ2-1, with 7 bases fitting TRBD2. Germline loops: CDR1 MNHNY, CDR2 SVGAGI (reference sequence). This CDR3 has 13 amino acids. J lost 10 bases, V lost 8 bases, and 11 bases had no gene match. For the CDR3, the DNA is TGTGCCAGCCGTATACTAGCGCCTGGGGAGCAGTTCTTC. Its translation is CASRILAPGEQFF.